This T cell receptor (beta chain) emerged from a study of blood T cell repertoires in COVID-19. Repertoires were generated with immunoSEQ multiplex PCR, while TCRdb's copy carries only in-frame clones and drops some. The sample lists about 52,000 clones; around 81% were seen once. Germline V gene lookup returns CDR1 MNHEY and CDR2 SVGEGT. Trimming removed 0 bases from V and 2 bases from J, with 11 bases in between. CDR3 length: 16 amino acids. This chain connects TRBV6-2 or TRBV6-3 to TRBJ1-5; perhaps TRBD1 as D (5 bases). The receptor's source is a man in his sixties or seventies with active COVID-19. Sequencing used peripheral blood. The CDR3 DNA reads as TGTGCCAGCAGTTACTCGATCGGGGGGGGCAATCAGCCCCAGCATTTT. Translation gives CASSYSIGGGNQPQHF.